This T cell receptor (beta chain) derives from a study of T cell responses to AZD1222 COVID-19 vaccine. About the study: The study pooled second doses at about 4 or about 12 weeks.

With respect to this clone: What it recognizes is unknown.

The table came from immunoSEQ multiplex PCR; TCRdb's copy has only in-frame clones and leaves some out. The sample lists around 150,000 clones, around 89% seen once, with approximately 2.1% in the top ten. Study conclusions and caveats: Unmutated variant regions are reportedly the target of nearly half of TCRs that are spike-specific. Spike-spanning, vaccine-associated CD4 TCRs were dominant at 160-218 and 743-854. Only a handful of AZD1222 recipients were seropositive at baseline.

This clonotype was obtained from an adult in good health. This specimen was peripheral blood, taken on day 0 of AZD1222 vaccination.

CDR3 bases: TGTGCCAGCAGCCATACAGGGACATACACTAGCGGGAGACCCTACGAGCAGTACTTC. This codes for CASSHTGTYTSGRPYEQYF. The chain recombines TRBV11-3 with TRBJ2-7; 11 positions match TRBD2. This CDR3 spans 19 amino acids. Germline V gene data show CDR1 as SGHNT and CDR2 as YENEEA. Trimming removed 5 bases from V and 2 bases from J; junction bases left unmatched: 17. The entire variable domain, with the rest obtained from reference TRBV11-3 and TRBJ2-7, is as follows: EAGVVQSPRYKIIEKKQPVAFWCNPISGHNTLYWYLQNLGQGPELLIRYENEEAVDDSQLPKDRFSAERLKGVDSTLKIQPAELGDSAVYLCASSHTGTYTSGRPYEQYFGPGTRLTVT.